The rows below give T cell receptor beta chains drawn from one sample of a study of OX40 agonist ivuxolimab in advanced cancers. Some clones are missing from TCRdb's copy, which holds only in-frame ones; the method was immunoSEQ multiplex PCR. The top ten clones hold about 17% of a sample with tens of thousands of clones, roughly 84% of them seen once. Sequencing used CD4+ or CD8+ T cells sorted from blood, obtained in a trial of the OX40 agonist ivuxolimab. The receptors originated from an adult with an advanced solid tumor such as melanoma, head and neck, liver or kidney cancer. Each CDR3 is given without its conserved first and last residue.

v_call	j_call	cdr3_length	cdr3_aa
TRBV29-1	TRBJ1-4	12	SPFRGRVREKLF
TRBV10-3	TRBJ2-3	13	AISEWADSTDTQY
TRBV11-2	TRBJ2-7	9	ASSSFYEQY
TRBV6-1	TRBJ1-1	14	ASSEALPGMNTEAF
TRBV6-5	TRBJ1-4	12	ASSEGTGFEKLF
TRBV7-9	TRBJ2-5	13	ASSLAGGSGETQY
TRBV13	TRBJ2-7	13	ASSLSIAGVYEQY
TRBV19	TRBJ1-5	14	ASSIGTGTGDEPQH
TRBV6-6	TRBJ1-4	13	ASSYGASGELKLF
TRBV7-6	TRBJ1-1	12	ASSPDRGFTEAF
TRBV10-3	TRBJ1-5	10	AIGRGDQPQH
TRBV30	TRBJ2-7	8	AAEAYEQY
TRBV2	TRBJ2-3	17	ASSEARGGPLGRKDTQY
TRBV4-3	TRBJ2-1	15	ASSQDRSSGSFHEQF
TRBV4-3	TRBJ1-2	13	ASSQEGGSSYGYT